This TCR beta chain was retrieved from a study of siplizumab effects on memory and regulatory T cells. Study-level findings and limits: Alloreactive sequences whose origin lay in unstimulated CD4+ memory cells were significantly reduced by siplizumab. Researchers could not give a naive or memory phenotype to roughly 80-97% of proliferating CD4+ or CD8+ clones. Contribution to the alloresponse seemed major for naive T cells, which also seemed more diverse than memory cells. Assignment to unstimulated subsets succeeded for only a minor fraction of the alloreactive clones.

Germline values: CDR1 SGHRS, CDR2 YFSETQ. V was clipped by 4 bases and J by 2 bases, with 14 bases between them. The CDR3 runs to 15 residues. Concerning this clone: Its antigen remains unknown.

This table comes from immunoSEQ multiplex PCR, and its TCRdb copy is limited to in-frame clones, with some not included. This sample yields roughly 56,000 clones, of which around 97% are seen a single time; roughly 1.1% belongs to the top ten. This TCR came from a human donor in good health. The rearrangement uses TRBV5-1 and TRBJ2-3, with unresolved D. Specimen: naive CD8+ T cells sorted from blood. CDR3: CASSPSLGTTDTQYF. DNA of the CDR3: TGCGCCAGCAGCCCGTCCCTAGGTACCACAGATACGCAGTATTTT.